The clone carrying this T cell receptor beta chain is a singleton in its sample. Seattle participants joined during active infection and were tracked over time. The data derive from a study of blood T cell repertoires in COVID-19. Study-level background: T cells, B-cell-depleted T cells, or PBMCs supplied cDNA or gDNA.

The CDR3 sequence is 16 residues long. In germline, CDR1 is SGHKS, CDR2 YYEKEE (reference sequence). The V segment lost 2 bases and the J segment 10 bases; nucleotides outside the gene matches: 13. Per the original data handling: Nucleated cell counts were estimated from reference gene primer amplification. The protocol was immunoSEQ multiplex PCR, while the TCRdb copy is restricted to in-frame clones and leaves out a portion. V and J calls plus clone size are reproduced from that table; the DNA served to infer D and trimming. The sample records hundreds of thousands of clones, more than 70% being singletons.

The specimen sequenced was peripheral blood. The origin of this receptor is a woman between 45 and 60 years old with COVID-19, enrolled during active disease. The chain links TRBV5-5 to TRBJ2-1; 9 bases are shared with TRBD2. CDR3 in amino acids: CASSLYSGSNTLEQFF. CDR3 nucleotide sequence: TGTGCCAGCAGCTTATATAGCGGGAGTAACACCCTCGAGCAGTTCTTC.